This T cell receptor beta chain emerged from a study of CD8 T cells in ankylosing spondylitis. The study, taken as a whole, reports: Disease-linked clones reportedly concentrated significantly in matched ankylosing spondylitis synovial fluid. A number of the motif variants had already been described in reactive arthritis synovial fluid and blood.

This clonotype has a count of ten or more. The antigen is unknown. The TCR beta libraries were generated through quantitative 5'-RACE incorporating molecular barcodes. One entry per CDR3 protein, called by TCRdb with MiXCR from the 5' RACE reads. The sample contains more than 300,000 distinct CDR3 sequences, 11% of which appear only once. Sequencing was performed on blood, either unsorted or a sorted T cell fraction (not recorded which). The TCR originated in a female donor with ankylosing spondylitis or in good health (not recorded which).

Written as DNA, the CDR3 is TGTGCCAGCTCCGTCGCTGATGGGACAGGCTTTGGCTACACCTTC. This codes for CASSVADGTGFGYTF. J is TRBJ1-2 and V is TRBV28; 8 bases match TRBD1. The CDR3 extends over 15 amino acids. The germline gives CDR1 MDHEN, CDR2 SYDVKM. Trimming removed 8 bases from V and 7 bases from J; junction bases left unmatched: 15.